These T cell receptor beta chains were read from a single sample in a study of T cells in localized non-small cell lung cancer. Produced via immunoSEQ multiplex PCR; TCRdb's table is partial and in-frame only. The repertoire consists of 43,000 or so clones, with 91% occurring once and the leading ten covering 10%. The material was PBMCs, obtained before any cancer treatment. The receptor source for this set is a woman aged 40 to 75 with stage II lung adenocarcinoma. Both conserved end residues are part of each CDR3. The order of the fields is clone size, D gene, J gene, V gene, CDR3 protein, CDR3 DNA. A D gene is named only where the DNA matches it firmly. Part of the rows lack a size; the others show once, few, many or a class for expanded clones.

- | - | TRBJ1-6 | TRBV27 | CASGAFRSPLHF | TGTGCCTCGGGGGCTTTTCGTTCACCCCTCCACTTT
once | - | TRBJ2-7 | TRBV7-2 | CASSLVATYEQYF | TGTGCCAGCAGCTTAGTTGCGACCTACGAGCAGTACTTC
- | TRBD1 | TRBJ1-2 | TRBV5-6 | CASSLGQGDGYTF | TGTGCCAGCAGCTTGGGACAGGGTGATGGCTACACCTTC
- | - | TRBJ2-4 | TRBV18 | CASSPRSSSGSAKNIQYF | TGTGCCAGCTCACCAAGATCCTCGAGCGGGTCGGCCAAAAACATTCAGTACTTC
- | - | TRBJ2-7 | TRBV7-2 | CASSLVLSDYEQYF | TGTGCCAGCAGCTTAGTTCTTAGCGACTACGAGCAGTACTTC
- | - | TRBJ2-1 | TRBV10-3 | CAISGERYNEQFF | TGTGCCATCAGTGGTGAGCGGTACAATGAGCAGTTCTTC
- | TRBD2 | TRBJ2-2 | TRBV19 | CASSIGVIPFPGGGELFF | TGTGCCAGTAGTATAGGGGTCATCCCGTTTCCGGGGGGCGGGGAGCTGTTTTTT
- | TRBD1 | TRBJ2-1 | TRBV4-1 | CASSQEGQVGNNEQFF | TGCGCCAGCAGCCAAGAGGGACAGGTCGGAAACAATGAGCAGTTCTTC
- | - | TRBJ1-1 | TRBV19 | CASSSRGHPNTEAFF | TGTGCCAGTAGTTCCCGGGGACACCCGAACACTGAAGCTTTCTTT
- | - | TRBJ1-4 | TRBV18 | CASSKREAEKLFF | TGTGCCAGCTCAAAGAGGGAAGCTGAAAAACTGTTTTTT
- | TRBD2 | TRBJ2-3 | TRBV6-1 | CASSEAYASGRGAQYF | TGTGCCAGCAGTGAAGCGTACGCTAGCGGGAGGGGGGCGCAGTATTTT
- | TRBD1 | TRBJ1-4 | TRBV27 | CASSMWTGTTEKLFF | TGTGCCAGCAGTATGTGGACAGGGACGACTGAAAAACTGTTTTTT
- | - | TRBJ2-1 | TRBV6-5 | CASTPRGGEQFF | TGTGCCAGCACCCCCCGCGGAGGTGAGCAGTTCTTC
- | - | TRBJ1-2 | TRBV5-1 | CASSLGTAYQIDGYTF | TGCGCCAGCAGCTTGGGGACAGCCTACCAGATAGATGGCTACACCTTC
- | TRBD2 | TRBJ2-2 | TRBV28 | CASTLVGGDTGELFF | TGTGCCAGCACCCTGGTGGGGGGGGACACCGGGGAGCTGTTTTTT
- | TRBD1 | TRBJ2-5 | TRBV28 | CASRGGILTQYF | TGTGCCAGCAGAGGGGGCATTCTAACCCAGTACTTC
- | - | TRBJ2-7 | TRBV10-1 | CASSDPGVGVNEQYF | TGCGCCAGCAGTGACCCAGGTGTGGGGGTCAACGAGCAGTACTTC
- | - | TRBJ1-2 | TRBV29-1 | CSVEGGRTAYTF | TGCAGCGTTGAGGGCGGTCGGACTGCCTACACCTTC
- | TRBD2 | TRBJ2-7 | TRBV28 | CASSWGLAGEYEQYF | TGTGCCAGCAGCTGGGGACTAGCGGGAGAGTACGAGCAGTACTTC
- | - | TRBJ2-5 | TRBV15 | CATSRVQGVGETQYF | TGTGCCACCAGCAGAGTACAGGGAGTCGGGGAGACCCAGTACTTC
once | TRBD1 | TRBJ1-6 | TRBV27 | CASSLDQGGESSPLHF | TGTGCCAGCAGTTTGGATCAGGGGGGGGAAAGTTCACCCCTCCACTTT
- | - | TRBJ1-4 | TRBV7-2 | CASSSGPGAGEKLFF | TGTGCCAGCAGCTCGGGTCCAGGCGCGGGGGAAAAACTGTTTTTT
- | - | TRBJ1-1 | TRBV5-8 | CASSLTANTEAFF | TGTGCCAGCAGCTTGACAGCGAACACTGAAGCTTTCTTT
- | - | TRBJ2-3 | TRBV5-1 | CASSLASGDTDTQYF | TGCGCCAGCAGCTTGGCCAGTGGAGACACAGATACGCAGTATTTT
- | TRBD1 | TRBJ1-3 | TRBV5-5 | CASQQGWASGNTIYF | TGTGCCAGCCAACAGGGGTGGGCCTCTGGAAACACCATATATTTT
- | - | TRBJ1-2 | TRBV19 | CATNSQGFNYGYTF | TGTGCCACTAACAGCCAGGGGTTTAACTATGGCTACACCTTC
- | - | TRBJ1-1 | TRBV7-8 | CASSLRELNTEAFF | TGTGCCAGCAGCTTAAGGGAATTGAACACTGAAGCTTTCTTT
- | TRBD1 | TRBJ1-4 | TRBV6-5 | CASGTGVRFEKLFF | TGTGCCAGCGGGACAGGGGTCCGCTTTGAAAAACTGTTTTTT
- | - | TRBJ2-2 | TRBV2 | CATPQGSGELFF | TGTGCCACTCCACAGGGCTCCGGGGAGCTGTTTTTT
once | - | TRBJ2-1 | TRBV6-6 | CASMRVDNEQFF | TGTGCCAGCATGCGGGTTGACAATGAGCAGTTCTTC
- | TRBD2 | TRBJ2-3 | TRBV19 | CASSIGGARDTQYF | TGTGCCAGTAGTATCGGGGGGGCGCGGGATACGCAGTATTTT
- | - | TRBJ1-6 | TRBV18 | CASSPLRGRGNSPLHF | TGTGCCAGCTCACCACTTAGGGGTAGAGGAAATTCACCCCTCCACTTT
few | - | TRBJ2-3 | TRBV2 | CASSAGTSSTDTQYF | TGTGCCAGCAGTGCCGGGACATCGAGCACAGATACGCAGTATTTT
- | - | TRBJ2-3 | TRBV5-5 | CASSLAGGGSTDTQYF | TGTGCCAGCAGCTTGGCGGGGGGCGGGAGCACAGATACGCAGTATTTT
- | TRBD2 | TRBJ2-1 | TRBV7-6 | CASSPFRRGGIYNEQFF | TGTGCCAGCAGCCCGTTCCGGCGGGGGGGGATATACAATGAGCAGTTCTTC
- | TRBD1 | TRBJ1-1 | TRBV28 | CASSPGQGAGTEAFF | TGTGCCAGCAGTCCCGGACAGGGGGCCGGCACTGAAGCTTTCTTT
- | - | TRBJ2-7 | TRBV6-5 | CASTQREGEKNEQYF | TGTGCCAGCACCCAGAGGGAAGGGGAGAAGAACGAGCAGTACTTC
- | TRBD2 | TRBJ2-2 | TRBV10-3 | CAISLLAANTGELFF | TGTGCCATCAGCTTACTAGCGGCGAACACCGGGGAGCTGTTTTTT
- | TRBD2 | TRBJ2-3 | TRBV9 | CASSVGVGGRAVADTQYF | TGTGCCAGCAGCGTAGGAGTCGGCGGGAGGGCCGTCGCAGATACGCAGTATTTT
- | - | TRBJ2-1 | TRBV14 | CASSQGALGNEQFF | TGTGCCAGCAGCCAAGGCGCACTTGGGAATGAGCAGTTCTTC
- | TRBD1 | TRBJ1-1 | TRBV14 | CASSNRGWNTEAFF | TGTGCCAGCAGCAACAGGGGGTGGAACACTGAAGCTTTCTTT
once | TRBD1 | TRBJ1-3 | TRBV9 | CASSVNRDSSSSGNTIYF | TGTGCCAGCAGCGTAAACCGGGACAGTTCTTCCTCTGGAAACACCATATATTTT
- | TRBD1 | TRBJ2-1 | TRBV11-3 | CASSLGGTGYNEQFF | TGTGCCAGCAGCTTAGGTGGGACAGGGTACAATGAGCAGTTCTTC
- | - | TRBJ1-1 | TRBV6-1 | CASSHPTGSPGGAFF | TGTGCCAGCAGCCACCCCACAGGTTCTCCCGGTGGGGCTTTCTTT
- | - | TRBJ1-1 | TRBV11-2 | CASSLESRVTEAFF | TGTGCCAGCAGCTTAGAGAGCAGGGTCACTGAAGCTTTCTTT
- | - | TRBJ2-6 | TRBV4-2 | CASSQVRGTGANVLTF | TGTGCCAGCAGCCAAGTACGAGGGACTGGGGCCAACGTCCTGACTTTC
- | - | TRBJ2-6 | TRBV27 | CASSPGTANVLTF | TGTGCCAGCAGCCCCGGGACCGCCAACGTCCTGACTTTC
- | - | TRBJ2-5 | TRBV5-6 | CASSPRGFARESQYF | TGTGCCAGCAGCCCCCGGGGGTTCGCAAGAGAGTCCCAGTACTTC
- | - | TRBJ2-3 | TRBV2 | CASSKLSGLNTDTQYF | TGTGCCAGCAGTAAACTCTCGGGACTCAACACAGATACGCAGTATTTT
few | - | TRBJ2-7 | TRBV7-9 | CASSLGAGQSSYEQYF | TGTGCCAGCAGCTTAGGGGCCGGACAGAGCTCCTACGAGCAGTACTTC